The present T cell receptor beta chain was sequenced within a study of neurological immune-mediated disorders. Germline CDR1 DFQATT, CDR2 SNEGSKA (reference sequence). The CDR3 is made up of 14 amino acids. Trimming cost V 6 bases and J 3 bases, with 17 bases left between them. Regarding the study as a whole: Patients with HTLV-1-associated myelopathy showed the most TCR clonal expansion. Those with multiple sclerosis showed the least, falling below healthy controls.

The cDNA was synthesized by means of template-switch 5'RACE, which was carried out with 10-nucleotide random UMIs. Over 170 million TCR-beta sequences from 15-18 subjects came out of each sequencing run. In TCRdb, the 5' RACE reads were re-called with MiXCR into one record per CDR3 protein. The table has more than 40,000 distinct CDR3 sequences, approximately 15% seen once. The sample holds many counts of this clonotype. Its target is unknown. The sorted-subset TCR libraries were prepared using 750,000 to 1,000,000 CD4+ or CD8+ T cells as the starting material. The specimen sequenced was CD4+ T cells from blood. This sequence joins TRBV20-1 and TRBJ1-1; tentative D call: TRBD1 (5 bases). This TCR derives from a woman aged 55 to 70 with HTLV-1-associated myelopathy (HAM/TSP). Written as DNA, the CDR3 is TGCAGTGCCAGGACCCTCGCGGGGGACACTGAAGCTTTCTTT. Its protein product is CSARTLAGDTEAFF.